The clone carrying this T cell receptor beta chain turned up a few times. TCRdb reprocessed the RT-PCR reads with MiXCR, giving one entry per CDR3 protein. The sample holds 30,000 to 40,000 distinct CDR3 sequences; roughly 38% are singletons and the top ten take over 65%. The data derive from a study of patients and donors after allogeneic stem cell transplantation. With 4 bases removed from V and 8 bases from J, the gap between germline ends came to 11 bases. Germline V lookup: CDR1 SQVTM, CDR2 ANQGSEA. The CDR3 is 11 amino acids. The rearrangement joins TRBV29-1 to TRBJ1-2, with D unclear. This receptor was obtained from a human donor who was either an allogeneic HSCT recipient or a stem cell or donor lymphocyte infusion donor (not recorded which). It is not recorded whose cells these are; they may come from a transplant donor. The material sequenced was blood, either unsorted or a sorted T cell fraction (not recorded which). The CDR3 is CSVGGFTGYTF. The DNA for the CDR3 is TGCAGCGTTGGCGGGTTCACAGGCTACACCTTC. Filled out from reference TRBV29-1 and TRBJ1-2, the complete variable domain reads SAVISQKPSRDICQRGTSLTIQCQVDSQVTMMFWYRQQPGQSLTLIATANQGSEATYESGFVIDKFPISRPNLTFSTLTVSNMSPEDSSIYLCSVGGFTGYTFGSGTRLTVV.